Listed here are 23 T cell receptor beta chains from one sample, sequenced in a study of T cells in Graves' hyperthyroidism and ophthalmopathy. Using RNA transcripts as the source, TCR beta CDR3 regions were amplified. Researchers ran a first-round RT-PCR on the TCR CDR3 using the HTBI primer set. Each CDR3 protein is one row after TCRdb ran MiXCR on the multiplex PCR reads. The profile shows 600,000 or so distinct CDR3 sequences, around 42% of them singletons. Material: peripheral blood or thyroid tissue (not recorded which). All receptors come from a woman aged 18-30 years with Graves' hyperthyroidism.

The rearrangement links TRBV24-1 to TRBJ1-5, with D perhaps TRBD1 (5 bases). Looked up from germline, CDR1 is KGHDR and CDR2 is SFDVKD. The CDR3 is 15 residues long. Trimming cost V 3 bases and J 1 base, with 9 bases left between them. The CDR3 DNA follows: TGTGCCACCAGTGATACTCGACAGAGCAATCAGCCCCAGCATTTT. Its protein is CATSDTRQSNQPQHF.

This clonotype was found many times. The rearrangement links TRBV7-2 to TRBJ1-2; no clear D. In germline, CDR1 is SGHTA, CDR2 FQGNSA. The CDR3 consists of 12 residues. V was clipped by 6 bases and J by 8 bases, with 13 bases between them. DNA for the CDR3: TGTGCCAGCAGTCATAATCGATACGGCTACACCTTC. Amino acids: CASSHNRYGYTF. Variable domain in full (rest from reference TRBV7-2 and TRBJ1-2): GAGVSQSPSNKVTEKGKDVELRCDPISGHTALYWYRQSLGQGLEFLIYFQGNSAPDKSGLPSDRFSAERTGGSVSTLTIQRTQQEDSAVYLCASSHNRYGYTFGSGTRLTVV.

The chain is built from TRBV11-2 and TRBJ1-6; weak D call: TRBD1 (6 bases). The CDR3 is 16 amino acids. V gave up 5 bases and J gave up 7 bases, with 18 bases separating them. Germline assignment: CDR1 SGHAT and CDR2 FQNNGV. The CDR3 sequence is CASSPQGLVVNSPLHF. The CDR3 DNA reads TGTGCCAGCAGCCCCCAGGGGCTAGTAGTCAATTCACCCCTCCACTTT.

A note on this clonotype: One junction end does not reproduce the germline sequence, and a read error may be involved. CDR3 region: CASSGENHQPQHF. CDR3 sequence (DNA): TGTGCCAGCAGTGGGGAGAATCATCAGCCCCAGCATTTT. The chain uses TRBV10-3 and TRBJ1-5; D is uncertain. This CDR3 comprises 13 residues. The germline V gene has CDR1 ENHRY and CDR2 SYGVKD.

The chain joins TRBV7-2 to TRBJ1-4; TRBD1 is a possible D gene (6 bases). The V gene's germline CDR1 is SGHTA and CDR2 FQGNSA. The CDR3 is made up of 14 amino acids. V lost 4 bases, J lost 10 bases, and 16 bases lay in between. The CDR3 DNA reads TGTGCCAGCAGCTCGGGACACACAGTAGGAAAACTGTTTTTT. Residues: CASSSGHTVGKLFF.

V gene TRBV11-2 combines with J gene TRBJ2-2; D unresolved. Per germline, CDR1 SGHAT and CDR2 FQNNGV. Trimming took 3 bases from V and 7 from J, leaving 15 bases between them. The CDR3 sequence is 15 residues long. CDR3 DNA sequence: TGTGCCAGCAGCTTGGAGCCCGCAGTGGTCGGGGAGCTGTTTTTT. This sequence encodes CASSLEPAVVGELFF.

The chain has TRBV25-1 and TRBJ2-5; the D gene is possibly TRBD2 (6 bases). This CDR3 contains 15 residues. V lost 6 bases, J lost 5 bases, and 19 bases lay in between. Germline V gene sequence: CDR1 MGHDK, CDR2 SYGVNS. Written as DNA, the CDR3 is TGTGCCAGCAGCCTTGCCAGGAGGGAACACGAGACCCAGTACTTC. Translating it yields CASSLARREHETQYF.

A few counts support this clonotype. V gene TRBV7-2 combines with J gene TRBJ2-6, with D tentatively TRBD2 (7 bases). In germline, CDR1 is SGHTA, CDR2 FQGNSA. This CDR3 spans 21 amino acids. V dropped 5 bases and J dropped 0 bases, with 26 bases sitting between them. CDR3 loop: CASSLDRGPSGRYSGANVLTF. The CDR3 DNA reads as TGTGCCAGCAGCCTAGATCGGGGGCCTAGCGGCAGATACTCTGGGGCCAACGTCCTGACTTTC.

The chain has TRBV12-3 or TRBV12-4 and TRBJ2-5; 8 bases agree with TRBD1. This CDR3 comprises 18 residues. With 5 bases clipped from V and 6 bases from J, the junction kept 20 bases outside the gene matches. The CDR3 is CASSEQPSAGTGQQTQYF. CDR3 nucleotide sequence: TGTGCCAGCAGTGAACAACCCTCCGCCGGGACAGGTCAACAGACCCAGTACTTC.

A note on this clonotype: A read error may be the cause here, since a much bigger clone is one base away. V gene TRBV7-9 combines with J gene TRBJ1-2, with D perhaps matching TRBD1 (5 bases). CDR1 and CDR2 from the germline V gene are SEHNR and FQNEAQ (reference sequence). The CDR3 consists of 14 residues. The CDR3 region has the DNA TGTACCAGCAGCTTAGACGCGGGACTCCATGGCTACACCTTC. This codes for CTSSLDAGLHGYTF. Full variable domain (remainder filled in from reference TRBV7-9 and TRBJ1-2): DTGVSQNPRHKITKRGQNVTFRCDPISEHNRLYWYRQTLGQGPEFLTYFQNEAQLEKSRLLSDRFSAERPKGSFSTLEIQRTEQGDSAMYLCTSSLDAGLHGYTFGSGTRLTVV.

The chain uses TRBV20-1 and TRBJ1-4, with D perhaps TRBD1 (5 bases). The CDR3 is made up of 13 amino acids. Germline CDR1 DFQATT, CDR2 SNEGSKA (reference sequence). V lost 4 bases to trimming and J lost 7 bases, with 13 bases between them. The CDR3 loop reads CSAKGGESEKLFF. CDR3 bases: TGCAGTGCTAAAGGAGGGGAGAGTGAAAAACTGTTTTTT.

Many counts were recorded for this clonotype. Sequence at one end of the junction differs from germline and may be a read error. The chain links TRBV5-1 to TRBJ2-2; D possibly corresponds to TRBD1 (5 bases). CDR1 is SGHRS, CDR2 YFSETQ, per germline. The CDR3 spans 13 residues. The CDR3 sequence: CASSLGATGELFF. In DNA form, the CDR3 reads TGTGCCAGCAGCTTAGGGGCCACCGGGGAGCTGTTTTTT.

The rearrangement uses TRBV2 and TRBJ2-7, with a tentative D call TRBD2 (6 bases). Germline V lookup: CDR1 SNHLY, CDR2 FYNNEI. The CDR3 extends over 14 amino acids. With 6 bases removed from V and 2 bases from J, the gap between germline ends came to 14 bases. The CDR3 DNA reads as TGTGCCAGCAGCGTAGGCGGGAAAGCCTACGAGCAGTACTTC. It yields the protein CASSVGGKAYEQYF.

The CDR3 sequence is CASSRGGDTGELFF. For the CDR3, the DNA is TGTGCCAGTAGTAGAGGGGGCGACACCGGGGAGCTGTTTTTT. The rearrangement links TRBV19 to TRBJ2-2, with TRBD1 identical over 7 bases. V was pared by 4 bases and J by 3 bases, with 2 bases of the junction left unmatched. Germline assignment: CDR1 LNHDA and CDR2 SQIVND (reference sequence). The CDR3 runs to 14 residues.

This rearrangement joins TRBV7-8 to TRBJ1-5; 10 positions agree with TRBD1. V lost 4 bases to trimming and J lost 8 bases; unmatched junction nucleotides: 5. Germline loops: CDR1 SGHVS, CDR2 FQNEAQ. The CDR3 is made up of 14 amino acids. The CDR3 reads CASSWGTGVEPQHF. The DNA for the CDR3 is TGTGCCAGCAGCTGGGGGACAGGGGTCGAGCCCCAGCATTTT.

The J gene is TRBJ1-2, the V gene TRBV10-3, with D perhaps TRBD1 (5 bases). Germline V gene lookup returns CDR1 ENHRY and CDR2 SYGVKD. V was clipped by 10 bases and J by 4 bases, with 22 bases between them. CDR3 length: 15 residues. CDR3: CASKKGRGHLYGYTF. In nucleotides, the CDR3 is TGTGCCAGCAAAAAAGGCCGCGGACACCTCTATGGCTACACCTTC.

This clonotype was observed many times. The chain carries TRBV2 and TRBJ2-6; a possible D gene is TRBD2 (6 bases). Germline CDR1 SNHLY, CDR2 FYNNEI. Trimming cost V 5 bases and J 1 base, with 18 bases left between them. The CDR3 consists of 18 residues. This CDR3 is CASSHPEGAHSGANVLTF. DNA for the CDR3: TGTGCCAGCAGTCATCCGGAGGGTGCGCATTCTGGGGCCAACGTCCTGACTTTC.

CDR3 nucleotides: TGCGCCAGCAGTGAGCTCCTGGGTTTTATCACCGGGGAGCTGTTTTTT. Translated: CASSELLGFITGELFF. The rearrangement joins TRBV10-2 to TRBJ2-2, with D hard to call. Between the trimmed V and J ends, which lost 2 bases and 4 bases, there was a span of 14 bases. In germline, CDR1 is WSHSY, CDR2 SAAADI. CDR3 size: 16 residues.

This clonotype turned up a few times. The chain recombines TRBV15 with TRBJ1-2, with D perhaps TRBD1 (5 bases). The CDR3 is made up of 15 amino acids. The germline V and J ends were trimmed by 0 bases and 4 bases, with 12 bases remaining between them. The germline V gene has CDR1 LNHNV and CDR2 YYDKDF (reference sequence). The CDR3 DNA sequence: TGTGCCACCAGCAGAGATTCGACAGTCGTCTATGGCTACACCTTC. Protein: CATSRDSTVVYGYTF.

This chain connects TRBV7-2 to TRBJ1-1; 8 bases are shared with TRBD1. V trimming: 10 bases; J trimming: 4 bases; junction bases outside the gene matches: 14. This CDR3 is 15 amino acids long. Germline V gene data show CDR1 as SGHTA and CDR2 as FQGNSA. The CDR3 nucleotides read TGTGCCACCAGGACAAACAGGGGGTCGAGCACTGAAGCTTTCTTT. Translating it yields CATRTNRGSSTEAFF.

This clonotype appeared many times. The chain joins TRBV5-1 to TRBJ1-2, with D unclear. V shed 1 base and J shed 2 bases, with 6 bases lying between them. Per the germline V gene, CDR1 is SGHRS and CDR2 is YFSETQ. The CDR3 is 13 residues long. CDR3 sequence reads: CASSLNSNYGYTF. The CDR3 region has the DNA TGCGCCAGCAGCTTGAACAGCAACTATGGCTACACCTTC.

This clonotype was picked up many times. The J gene is TRBJ2-2, the V gene TRBV29-1; tentative D call: TRBD2 (5 bases). V dropped 6 bases and J dropped 1 base, with 12 bases sitting between them. Looked up from germline, CDR1 is SQVTM and CDR2 is ANQGSEA. The CDR3 spans 14 residues. CDR3 residues: CSVTRTGNTGELFF. The CDR3 bases are TGCAGCGTCACCAGGACTGGGAACACCGGGGAGCTGTTTTTT.

This chain's CDR3 is CASSPLGGNSNQPQHF. Written as DNA, the CDR3 is TGTGCCAGCAGCCCCTTGGGCGGAAATAGCAATCAGCCCCAGCATTTT. This rearrangement joins TRBV7-2 to TRBJ1-5; D gene uncertain. V was clipped by 5 bases and J by 0 bases, with 14 bases between them. This CDR3 has 16 residues. Germline V CDR1 and CDR2: SGHTA, FQGNSA.